These 13 T cell receptor beta chains originate from one sample sequenced in a study of neoadjuvant nivolumab and ipilimumab in lung cancer. TCRdb's table, derived via immunoSEQ multiplex PCR, lists solely in-frame clones and lacks some. This sample yields tens of thousands of clones, of which 75% to 85% are seen a single time; over 4.5% belongs to the top ten. The sample here was tumor tissue, taken after neoadjuvant nivolumab, alone or with ipilimumab, at or shortly before surgery. These receptors all stem from an adult with non-small cell lung cancer.

The V and J genes are TRBV28 and TRBJ1-4, with TRBD1 identical over 7 bases. V lost 5 bases, J lost 7 bases, and 13 bases stayed unmatched. Germline assignment: CDR1 MDHEN and CDR2 SYDVKM. The length of the CDR3 is 16 residues. CDR3 DNA: TGTGCCAGCAGTCCTGGTTCGAGACAGGGTCGTGAAAAACTGTTTTTT. This codes for CASSPGSRQGREKLFF.

This clone appeared a single time. V and J are TRBV14 and TRBJ2-3, with TRBD1 matching over 7 bases. V was clipped by 1 base and J by 3 bases; unmatched bases: 7. Germline loops: CDR1 SGHDN, CDR2 FVKESK. The CDR3 loop spans 16 amino acids. The CDR3 sequence is CASSQATGLRTDTQYF. The CDR3 nucleotides are TGTGCCAGCAGCCAAGCGACAGGGTTGAGGACAGATACGCAGTATTTT.

This chain links TRBV30 with TRBJ2-1, with D hard to call. The CDR3 is 10 residues long. The ends were cut back, 7 bases at V and 5 bases at J, with 6 bases in the middle. CDR1 is GTSNPN and CDR2 is SVGIG in the germline V gene (reference sequence). CDR3 residues: CASLDNEQFF. DNA of the CDR3: TGTGCCTCCCTGGACAATGAGCAGTTCTTC.

The chain links TRBV6-5 to TRBJ2-7, with TRBD2 identical over 7 bases. The CDR3 length is 13 residues. Germline assignment: CDR1 MNHEY and CDR2 SVGAGI. The V and J ends lost 6 bases and 5 bases, in that order; junction bases with no gene match: 7. Written as DNA, the CDR3 is TGTGCCAGCAGCAGGACGGGGACTAACGAGCAGTACTTC. Protein: CASSRTGTNEQYF.

The J gene is TRBJ2-7, the V gene TRBV5-4; D may be TRBD2 (7 bases). Trimming removed 5 bases at V and 6 bases at J, with 21 bases between. This CDR3 is built from 15 residues. Germline V lookup: CDR1 SGHNT, CDR2 YYREEE (reference sequence). The CDR3 loop reads CASSWGGQGRAEQYF. CDR3 bases: TGTGCCAGCAGTTGGGGGGGGCAGGGTCGGGCCGAGCAGTACTTC.

This chain links TRBV6-5 with TRBJ1-3, with D uncertain. This CDR3 contains 15 residues. Germline-derived CDR1 and CDR2 are MNHEY and SVGAGI. Trimming cost V 6 bases and J 1 base, with 13 bases left between them. CDR3 DNA sequence: TGTGCCAGCAGCCGCACCGGGCCTTCTGGAAACACCATATATTTT. Translation gives CASSRTGPSGNTIYF.

This clone is classed as medium-sized (0.01 to 0.1%). The chain couples TRBV7-9 to TRBJ2-1, with a tentative D call TRBD2 (6 bases). V lost 4 bases and J 7 bases, leaving 14 bases between the germline ends. There are 14 residues in the CDR3. Germline CDR1 SEHNR, CDR2 FQNEAQ (reference sequence). In DNA, the CDR3 is TGTGCCAGCAGCTGGGACTCACGCCCTAATGAGCAGTTCTTC. This sequence encodes CASSWDSRPNEQFF.

This chain connects TRBV25-1 to TRBJ1-1; no clear D. The CDR3 is made up of 14 amino acids. Trimming took off 3 bases at V and 4 bases at J, with 12 bases between the two ends. Germline values: CDR1 MGHDK, CDR2 SYGVNS. For the CDR3, the DNA is TGTGCCAGCAGTGACGAAGGTGGTCGCACTGAAGCTTTCTTT. Amino acids: CASSDEGGRTEAFF.

The V and J genes are TRBV5-4 and TRBJ2-7; 9 positions match TRBD1. Germline-derived CDR1 and CDR2 are SGHNT and YYREEE (reference sequence). The CDR3 loop spans 14 amino acids. V trimming: 0 bases; J trimming: 6 bases; junction bases outside the gene matches: 4. CDR3 in DNA: TGTGCCAGCAGCTTGGCTGGGACAGGGTTCGAGCAGTACTTC. Translated, it gives CASSLAGTGFEQYF. Supplemented by reference TRBV5-4 and TRBJ2-7, the full variable domain reads ETGVTQSPTHLIKTRGQQVTLRCSSQSGHNTVSWYQQALGQGPQFIFQYYREEENGRGNFPPRFSGLQFPNYSSELNVNALELDDSALYLCASSLAGTGFEQYFGPGTRLTVT.

The chain combines TRBV5-5 with TRBJ2-7; TRBD1 aligns across 7 bases. The CDR3 runs 13 residues. Germline CDR1 reads SGHKS; CDR2 reads YYEKEE (reference sequence). V trimming: 6 bases; J trimming: 7 bases; junction bases outside the gene matches: 10. CDR3 sequence reads: CASIGQAVGEQYF. The CDR3 region has the DNA TGTGCCAGCATTGGACAGGCCGTGGGGGAGCAGTACTTC.

The chain couples TRBV25-1 to TRBJ1-1; a weak D match, TRBD1 (6 bases). Trimming shortened V by 6 bases and J by 0 bases, and 11 bases separated the two germline ends. The CDR3 contains 14 residues. Per the germline V gene, CDR1 is MGHDK and CDR2 is SYGVNS. The DNA for the CDR3 is TGTGCCAGCAGATCAACAGGGTTGAACACTGAAGCTTTCTTT. Translation gives CASRSTGLNTEAFF.

The rearrangement joins TRBV18 to TRBJ2-4, with 11 bases that match TRBD2. The CDR3 is 17 amino acids. CDR1 and CDR2 from the germline V gene are KGHSH and LQKENI. V trimming: 6 bases; J trimming: 3 bases; junction bases outside the gene matches: 10. CDR3 amino acids: CASSTTSGAVSKNIQYF. In DNA, the CDR3 is TGTGCCAGCTCTACGACTAGCGGGGCCGTTAGCAAAAACATTCAGTACTTC. The whole variable domain, filled in from reference TRBV18 and TRBJ2-4, reads NAGVMQNPRHLVRRRGQEARLRCSPMKGHSHVYWYRQLPEEGLKFMVYLQKENIIDESGMPKERFSAEFPKEGPSILRIQQVVRGDSAAYFCASSTTSGAVSKNIQYFGAGTRLSVL.

CDR3 region: CASSLFSATTDTQYF. CDR3 nucleotide sequence: TGTGCCAGCAGCCTATTTTCCGCCACGACAGATACGCAGTATTTT. This sequence joins TRBV14 and TRBJ2-3; D is ambiguous. Germline loops: CDR1 SGHDN, CDR2 FVKESK. This CDR3 has 15 amino acids. V lost 4 bases to trimming and J lost 3 bases, with 14 bases between them.